The present entry profiles one TCR beta chain with its context. Its antigen remains unidentified. This sample stems from a study of cytomegalovirus exposure and HLA in healthy donors. About the study: From donors who were HLA-typed, an early data release held 70 million to 90 million unique TCRs. Study results and caveats: For TCR beta chains, V- and J-gene trimming was later linked to a missense DCLRE1C variant. Reportedly, HLA-A and HLA-B alleles of most subjects were accurately predicted from TCR beta. Apparent HLA restriction characterized most CMV-associated TCR beta chains in a later analysis.

In the PCR, 60 Vbeta and 13 Jbeta primers were used. TCRdb's table, derived via immunoSEQ multiplex PCR, lists solely in-frame clones and lacks some. The table lists about 110,000 clones, approximately 81% of them singletons. Germline V gives CDR1 GTSNPN, CDR2 SVGIG (reference sequence). The CDR3 has 15 amino acids. J was trimmed by 3 bases and V by 6 bases; bases with no gene match: 7. This TCR derives from a man aged 25 to 40 in good health and CMV-seronegative. This chain uses TRBV30 with TRBJ2-6; 8 positions match TRBD1. Sequenced: PBMCs. CDR3 amino acids: CACHGQGNGANVLTF. The CDR3 DNA follows: TGTGCCTGTCACGGACAGGGAAATGGGGCCAACGTCCTGACTTTC.